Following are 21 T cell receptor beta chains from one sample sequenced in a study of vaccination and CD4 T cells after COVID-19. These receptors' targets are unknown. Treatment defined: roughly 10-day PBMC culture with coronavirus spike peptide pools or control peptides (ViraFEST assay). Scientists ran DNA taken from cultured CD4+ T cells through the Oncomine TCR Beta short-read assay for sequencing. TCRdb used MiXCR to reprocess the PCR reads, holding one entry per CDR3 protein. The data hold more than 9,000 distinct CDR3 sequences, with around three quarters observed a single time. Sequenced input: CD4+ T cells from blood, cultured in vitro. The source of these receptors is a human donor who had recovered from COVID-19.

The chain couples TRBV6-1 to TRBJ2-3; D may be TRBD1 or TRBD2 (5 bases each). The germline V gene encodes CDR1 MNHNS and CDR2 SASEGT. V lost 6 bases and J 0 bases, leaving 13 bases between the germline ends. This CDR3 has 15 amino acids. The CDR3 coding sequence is TGTGCCAGCAGGGGTTCGGGGCGAAGCACAGATACGCAGTATTTT. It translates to CASRGSGRSTDTQYF.

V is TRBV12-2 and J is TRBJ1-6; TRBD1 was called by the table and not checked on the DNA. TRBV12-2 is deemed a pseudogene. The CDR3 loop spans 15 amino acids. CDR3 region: CASRLPPAYNSPLHF. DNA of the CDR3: TGTGCAAGTCGCTTACCCCCGGCTTATAATTCACCCCTCCACTTT.

The CDR3 region has the DNA TGTGCCAGTTATGACAGGGGGGTTGGACTGTTTTTT. Its translation is CASYDRGVGLFF. The chain employs TRBV7-9 and TRBJ1-4; 9 bases agree with TRBD1. V lost 9 bases to trimming and J lost 13 bases; unmatched junction nucleotides: 9. Germline assignment: CDR1 SEHNR and CDR2 FQNEAQ (reference sequence). The CDR3 is 12 amino acids.

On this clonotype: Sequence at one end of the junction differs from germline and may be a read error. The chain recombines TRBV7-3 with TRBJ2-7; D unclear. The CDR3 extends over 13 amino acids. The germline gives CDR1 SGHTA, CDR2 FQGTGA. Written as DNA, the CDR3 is TGTACCAGCAGCTTAACTCGGGCCTACGAGCAGTACTTC. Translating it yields CTSSLTRAYEQYF. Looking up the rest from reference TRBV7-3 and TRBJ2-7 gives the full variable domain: GAGVSQTPSNKVTEKGKYVELRCDPISGHTALYWYRQSLGQGPEFLIYFQGTGAADDSGLPNDRFFAVRPEGSVSTLKIQRTERGDSAVYLCTSSLTRAYEQYFGPGTRLTVT.

The CDR3 bases are TGTGCCAGCAGTGCCCGGGACAGAGTCAACACTGAAGCTTTCTTT. This translates into CASSARDRVNTEAFF. The chain is built from TRBV6-1 and TRBJ1-1; 7 bases line up with TRBD1. Trimming removed 4 bases from V and 2 bases from J; junction bases left unmatched: 7. This CDR3 spans 15 amino acids. Germline CDR1 and CDR2: MNHNS and SASEGT.

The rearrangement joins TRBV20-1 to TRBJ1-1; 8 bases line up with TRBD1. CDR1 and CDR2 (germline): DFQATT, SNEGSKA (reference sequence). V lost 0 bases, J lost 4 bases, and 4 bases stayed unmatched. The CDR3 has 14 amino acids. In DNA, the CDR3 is TGCAGTGCTAGAGACAGGACAGGGCGCACTGAAGCTTTCTTT. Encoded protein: CSARDRTGRTEAFF.

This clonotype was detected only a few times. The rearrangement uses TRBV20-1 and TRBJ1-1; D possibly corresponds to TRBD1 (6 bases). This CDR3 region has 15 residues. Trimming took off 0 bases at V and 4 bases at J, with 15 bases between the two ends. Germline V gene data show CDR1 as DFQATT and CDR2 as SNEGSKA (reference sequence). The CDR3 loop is CSARDPGGASTEAFF. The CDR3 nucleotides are TGCAGTGCTAGAGATCCCGGGGGCGCATCCACTGAAGCTTTCTTT.

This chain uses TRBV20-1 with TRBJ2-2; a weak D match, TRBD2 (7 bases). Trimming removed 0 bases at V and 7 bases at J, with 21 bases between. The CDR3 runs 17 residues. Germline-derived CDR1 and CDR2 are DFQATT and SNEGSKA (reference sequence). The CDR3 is CSARDRRGAGSHGELFF. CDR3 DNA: TGCAGTGCTAGAGATCGCCGGGGGGCGGGGAGTCACGGGGAGCTGTTTTTT.

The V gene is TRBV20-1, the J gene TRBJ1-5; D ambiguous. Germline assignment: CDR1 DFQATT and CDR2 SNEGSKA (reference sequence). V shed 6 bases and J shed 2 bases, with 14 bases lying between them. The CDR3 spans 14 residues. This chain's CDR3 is CSAGRRDRNQPQHF. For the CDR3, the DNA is TGCAGTGCCGGAAGACGGGATCGCAATCAGCCCCAGCATTTT.

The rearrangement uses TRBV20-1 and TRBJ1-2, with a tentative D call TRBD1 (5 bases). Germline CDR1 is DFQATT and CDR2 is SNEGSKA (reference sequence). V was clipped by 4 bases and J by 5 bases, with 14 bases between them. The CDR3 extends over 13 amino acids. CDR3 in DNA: TGCAGTGCTACCCCGGCTCAGGGTTATGGCTACACCTTC. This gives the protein CSATPAQGYGYTF.

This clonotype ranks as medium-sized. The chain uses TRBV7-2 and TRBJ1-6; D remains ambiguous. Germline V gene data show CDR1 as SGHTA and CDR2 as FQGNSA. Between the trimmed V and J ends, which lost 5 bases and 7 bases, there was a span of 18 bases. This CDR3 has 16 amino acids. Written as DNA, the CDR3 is TGTGCCAGCAGCCAAAGGTCATCCTCGGGGAATTCACCCCTCCACTTT. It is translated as CASSQRSSSGNSPLHF.

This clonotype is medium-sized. CDR3 in amino acids: CASSYPPDTGVEDGYTF. The CDR3 DNA reads TGTGCCAGCAGTTACCCACCCGATACAGGGGTAGAGGATGGCTACACCTTC. The rearrangement uses TRBV6-5 and TRBJ1-2; 7 bases agree with TRBD1. Germline values: CDR1 MNHEY, CDR2 SVGAGI. V lost 2 bases and J lost 6; bases outside the gene matches: 15. The CDR3 has 17 amino acids.

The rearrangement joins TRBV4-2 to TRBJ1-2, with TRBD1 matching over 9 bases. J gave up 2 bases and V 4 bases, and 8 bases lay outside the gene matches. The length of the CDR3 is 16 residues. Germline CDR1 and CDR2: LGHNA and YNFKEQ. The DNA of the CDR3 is TGTGCCAGCAGCCCTGGAGGGACAGGGCGAAACTATGGCTACACCTTC. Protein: CASSPGGTGRNYGYTF.

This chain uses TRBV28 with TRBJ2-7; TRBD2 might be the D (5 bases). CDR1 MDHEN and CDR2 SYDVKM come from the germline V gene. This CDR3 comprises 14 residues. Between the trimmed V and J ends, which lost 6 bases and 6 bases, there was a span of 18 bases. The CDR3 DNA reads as TGTGCCAGCAGAATCATCCCCACAGCGGCCGAGCAGTACTTC. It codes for CASRIIPTAAEQYF.

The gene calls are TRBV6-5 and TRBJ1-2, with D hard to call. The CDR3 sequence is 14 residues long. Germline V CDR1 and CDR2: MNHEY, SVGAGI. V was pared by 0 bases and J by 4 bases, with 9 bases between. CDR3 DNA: TGTGCCAGCAGTTACTCGCCCCTATCCTATGGCTACACCTTC. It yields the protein CASSYSPLSYGYTF.

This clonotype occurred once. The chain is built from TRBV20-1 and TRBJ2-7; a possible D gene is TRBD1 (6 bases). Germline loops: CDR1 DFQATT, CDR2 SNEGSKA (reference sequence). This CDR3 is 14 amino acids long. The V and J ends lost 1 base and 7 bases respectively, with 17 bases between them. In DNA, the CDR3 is TGCAGTGCTAGAGGAAACAGGGCCCCTCGAGAGCAGTACTTC. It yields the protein CSARGNRAPREQYF.

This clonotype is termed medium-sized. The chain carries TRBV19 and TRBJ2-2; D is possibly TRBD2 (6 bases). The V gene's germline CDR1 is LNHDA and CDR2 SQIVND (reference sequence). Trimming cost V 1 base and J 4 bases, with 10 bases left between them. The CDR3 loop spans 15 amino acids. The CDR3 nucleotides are TGTGCCAGTAGTATAGCGGGGAGGCTCACCGGGGAGCTGTTTTTT. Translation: CASSIAGRLTGELFF.

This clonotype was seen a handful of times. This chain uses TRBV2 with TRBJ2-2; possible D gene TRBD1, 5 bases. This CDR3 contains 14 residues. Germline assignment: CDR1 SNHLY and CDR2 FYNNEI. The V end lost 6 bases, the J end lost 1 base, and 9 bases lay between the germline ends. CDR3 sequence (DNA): TGTGCCAGCAGAGGGGTCTTGAACACCGGGGAGCTGTTTTTT. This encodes CASRGVLNTGELFF.

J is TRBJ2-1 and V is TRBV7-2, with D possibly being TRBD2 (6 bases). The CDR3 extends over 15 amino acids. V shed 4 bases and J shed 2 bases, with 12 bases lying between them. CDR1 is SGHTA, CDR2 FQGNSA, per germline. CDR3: CASSSRLGTYNEQFF. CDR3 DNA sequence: TGTGCCAGCAGCTCCCGACTAGGTACCTACAATGAGCAGTTCTTC.

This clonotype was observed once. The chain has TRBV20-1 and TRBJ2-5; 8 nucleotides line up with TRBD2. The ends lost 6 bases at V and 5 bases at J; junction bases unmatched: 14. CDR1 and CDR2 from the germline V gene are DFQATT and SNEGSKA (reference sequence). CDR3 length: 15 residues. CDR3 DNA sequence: TGCAGTGCATACCGGGGACTAGGCCTCGGGGAGACCCAGTACTTC. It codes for CSAYRGLGLGETQYF.

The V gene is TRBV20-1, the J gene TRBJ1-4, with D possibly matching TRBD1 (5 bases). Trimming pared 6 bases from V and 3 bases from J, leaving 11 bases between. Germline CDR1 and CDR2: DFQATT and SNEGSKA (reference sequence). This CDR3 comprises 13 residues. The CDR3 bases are TGCAGTGCCCACTTGGGGGCTAATGAAAAACTGTTTTTT. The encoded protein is CSAHLGANEKLFF.